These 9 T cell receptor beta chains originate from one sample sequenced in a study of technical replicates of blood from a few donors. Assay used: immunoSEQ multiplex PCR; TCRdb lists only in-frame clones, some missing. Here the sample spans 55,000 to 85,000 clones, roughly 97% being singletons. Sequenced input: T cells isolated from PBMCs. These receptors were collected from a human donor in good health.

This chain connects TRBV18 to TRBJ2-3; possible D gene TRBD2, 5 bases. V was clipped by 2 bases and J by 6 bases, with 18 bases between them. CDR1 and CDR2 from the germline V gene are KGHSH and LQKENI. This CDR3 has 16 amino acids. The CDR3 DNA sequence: TGTGCCAGCTCACCAAGTTATCGAAAGCAGCGGGATACGCAGTATTTT. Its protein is CASSPSYRKQRDTQYF.

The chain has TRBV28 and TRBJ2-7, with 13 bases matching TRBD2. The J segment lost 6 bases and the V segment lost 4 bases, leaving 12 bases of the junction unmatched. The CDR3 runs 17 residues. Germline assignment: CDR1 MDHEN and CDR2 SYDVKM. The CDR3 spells CASSSLGLAGAPREQYF. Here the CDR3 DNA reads TGTGCCAGCAGTTCGTTAGGACTAGCGGGAGCCCCCCGCGAGCAGTACTTC.

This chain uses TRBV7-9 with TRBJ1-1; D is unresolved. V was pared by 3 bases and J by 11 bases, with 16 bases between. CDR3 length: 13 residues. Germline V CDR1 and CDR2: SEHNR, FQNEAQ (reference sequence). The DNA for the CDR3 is TGTGCCAGCAGCTTCGGCGGGAGCGGAAGGGCTTTCTTT. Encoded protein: CASSFGGSGRAFF.

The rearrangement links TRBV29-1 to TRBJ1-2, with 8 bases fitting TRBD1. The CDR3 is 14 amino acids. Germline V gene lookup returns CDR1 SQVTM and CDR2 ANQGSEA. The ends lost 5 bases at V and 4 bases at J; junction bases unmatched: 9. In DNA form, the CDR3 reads TGCAGCGTTACGGACAGGGTAAACGTCTATGGCTACACCTTC. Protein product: CSVTDRVNVYGYTF.

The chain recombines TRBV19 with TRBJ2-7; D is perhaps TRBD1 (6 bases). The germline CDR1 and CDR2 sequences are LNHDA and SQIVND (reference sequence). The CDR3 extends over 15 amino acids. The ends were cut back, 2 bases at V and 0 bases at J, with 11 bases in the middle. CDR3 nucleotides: TGTGCCAGTAGTATACCTTCGACAGGCTCCTACGAGCAGTACTTC. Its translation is CASSIPSTGSYEQYF. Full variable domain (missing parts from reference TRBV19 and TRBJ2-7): DGGITQSPKYLFRKEGQNVTLSCEQNLNHDAMYWYRQDPGQGLRLIYYSQIVNDFQKGDIAEGYSVSREKKESFPLTVTSAQKNPTAFYLCASSIPSTGSYEQYFGPGTRLTVT.

CDR3 residues: CAIRDLGREASTNTGELFF. The DNA for the CDR3 is TGTGCCATCAGAGATCTGGGGCGGGAGGCCTCAACGAACACCGGGGAGCTGTTTTTT. The rearrangement uses TRBV10-3 and TRBJ2-2; 8 bases match TRBD2. The CDR3 length is 19 residues. The V segment lost 6 bases and the J segment 0 bases; nucleotides outside the gene matches: 15. Germline V gene data show CDR1 as ENHRY and CDR2 as SYGVKD.

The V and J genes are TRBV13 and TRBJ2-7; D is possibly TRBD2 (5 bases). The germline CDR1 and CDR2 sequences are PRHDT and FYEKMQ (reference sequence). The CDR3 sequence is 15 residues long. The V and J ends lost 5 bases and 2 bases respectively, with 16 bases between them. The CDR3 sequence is CASSLRASYTYEQYF. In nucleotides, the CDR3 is TGTGCCAGCAGCCTGCGGGCCTCCTATACCTACGAGCAGTACTTC.

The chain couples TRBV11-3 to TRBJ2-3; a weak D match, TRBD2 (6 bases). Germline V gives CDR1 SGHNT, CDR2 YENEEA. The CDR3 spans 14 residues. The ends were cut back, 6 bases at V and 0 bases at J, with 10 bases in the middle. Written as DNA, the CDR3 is TGTGCCAGCAGTAAAGGGACTAGCACAGATACGCAGTATTTT. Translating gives CASSKGTSTDTQYF.

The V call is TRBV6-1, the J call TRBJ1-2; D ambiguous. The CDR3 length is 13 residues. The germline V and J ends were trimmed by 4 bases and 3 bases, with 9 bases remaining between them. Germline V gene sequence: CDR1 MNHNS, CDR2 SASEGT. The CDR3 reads CASSVADYYGYTF. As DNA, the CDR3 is TGTGCCAGCAGTGTGGCAGATTACTATGGCTACACCTTC.